The clone carrying this TCR beta chain was counted a single time. Antigen specificity is unknown. The record originates from a study of OX40 agonist ivuxolimab in advanced cancers. Broader study findings: Expanded clones tended on average to be more numerous among CD8+ T cells than CD4+.

The CDR3 spans 12 residues. Looked up from germline, CDR1 is MNHNS and CDR2 is SASEGT. V was trimmed by 6 bases and J by 4 bases, leaving 10 bases between them. Method: immunoSEQ multiplex PCR; TCRdb's copy keeps in-frame clones and lacks some. The table records around 5,600 clones, roughly 86% of them present only once. This sequence joins TRBV6-1 and TRBJ2-7; perhaps TRBD1 as D (7 bases). Sequenced material: CD4+ or CD8+ T cells sorted from blood, taken in a trial of the OX40 agonist ivuxolimab. The sequence came from an adult with an advanced solid tumor such as melanoma, head and neck, liver or kidney cancer. The CDR3 DNA reads TGTGCCAGCAGATCAGGGGGGTACGAGCAGTACTTC. Amino acid sequence: CASRSGGYEQYF.